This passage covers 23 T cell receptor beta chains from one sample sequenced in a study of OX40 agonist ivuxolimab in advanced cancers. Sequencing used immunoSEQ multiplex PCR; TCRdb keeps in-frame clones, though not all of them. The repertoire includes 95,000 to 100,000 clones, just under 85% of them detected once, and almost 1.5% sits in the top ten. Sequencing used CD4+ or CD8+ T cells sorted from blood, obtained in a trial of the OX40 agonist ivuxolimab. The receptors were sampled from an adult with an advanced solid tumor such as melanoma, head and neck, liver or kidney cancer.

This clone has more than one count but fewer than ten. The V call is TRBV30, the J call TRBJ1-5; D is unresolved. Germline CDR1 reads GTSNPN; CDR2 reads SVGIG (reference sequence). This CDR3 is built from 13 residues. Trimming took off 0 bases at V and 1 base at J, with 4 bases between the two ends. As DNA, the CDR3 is TGTGCCTGGAGTGTGGGCAGCAATCAGCCCCAGCATTTT. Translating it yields CAWSVGSNQPQHF.

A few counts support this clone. CDR3 DNA: TGCGCCAGCAGCCTTTTTCGCACAGATACGCAGTATTTT. Amino acid sequence: CASSLFRTDTQYF. This sequence joins TRBV5-1 and TRBJ2-3; no clear D gene. The CDR3 totals 13 residues. Looked up from germline, CDR1 is SGHRS and CDR2 is YFSETQ. Trimming took off 4 bases at V and 1 base at J, with 7 bases between the two ends. The complete variable domain, with remaining parts taken from reference TRBV5-1 and TRBJ2-3, reads KAGVTQTPRYLIKTRGQQVTLSCSPISGHRSVSWYQQTPGQGLQFLFEYFSETQRNKGNFPGRFSGRQFSNSRSEMNVSTLELGDSALYLCASSLFRTDTQYFGPGTRLTVL.

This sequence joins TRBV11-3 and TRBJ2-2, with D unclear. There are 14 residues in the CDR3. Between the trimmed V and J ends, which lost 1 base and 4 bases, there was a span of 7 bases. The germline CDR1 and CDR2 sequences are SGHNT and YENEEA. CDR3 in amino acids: CASSLAGSTGELFF. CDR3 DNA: TGTGCCAGCAGCTTAGCAGGCAGCACCGGGGAGCTGTTTTTT. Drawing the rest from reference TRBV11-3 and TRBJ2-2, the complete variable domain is EAGVVQSPRYKIIEKKQPVAFWCNPISGHNTLYWYLQNLGQGPELLIRYENEEAVDDSQLPKDRFSAERLKGVDSTLKIQPAELGDSAVYLCASSLAGSTGELFFGEGSRLTVL.

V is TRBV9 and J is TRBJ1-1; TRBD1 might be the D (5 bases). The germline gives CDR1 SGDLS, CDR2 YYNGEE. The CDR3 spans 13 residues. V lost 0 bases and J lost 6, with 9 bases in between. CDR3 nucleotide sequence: TGTGCCAGCAGCGTAGTGGGGGAGTCTGAAGCTTTCTTT. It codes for CASSVVGESEAFF.

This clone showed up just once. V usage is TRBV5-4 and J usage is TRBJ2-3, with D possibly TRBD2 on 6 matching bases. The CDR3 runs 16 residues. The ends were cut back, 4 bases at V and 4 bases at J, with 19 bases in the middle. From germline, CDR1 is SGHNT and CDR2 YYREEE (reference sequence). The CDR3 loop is CASSTKAGLAADTQYF. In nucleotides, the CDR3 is TGTGCCAGCAGCACAAAGGCGGGGCTAGCTGCAGATACGCAGTATTTT.

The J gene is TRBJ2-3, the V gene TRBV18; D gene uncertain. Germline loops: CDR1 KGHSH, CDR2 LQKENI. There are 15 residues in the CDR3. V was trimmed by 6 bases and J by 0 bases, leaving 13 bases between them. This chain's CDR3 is CASSPTMTSTDTQYF. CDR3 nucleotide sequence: TGTGCCAGCTCGCCGACGATGACTAGCACAGATACGCAGTATTTT.

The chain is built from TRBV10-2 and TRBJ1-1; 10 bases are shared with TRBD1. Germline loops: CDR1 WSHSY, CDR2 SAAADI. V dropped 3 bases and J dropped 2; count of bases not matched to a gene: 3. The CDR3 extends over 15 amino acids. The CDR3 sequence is CASSDRTGGNTEAFF. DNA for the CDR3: TGCGCCAGCAGTGACCGGACAGGGGGTAACACTGAAGCTTTCTTT.

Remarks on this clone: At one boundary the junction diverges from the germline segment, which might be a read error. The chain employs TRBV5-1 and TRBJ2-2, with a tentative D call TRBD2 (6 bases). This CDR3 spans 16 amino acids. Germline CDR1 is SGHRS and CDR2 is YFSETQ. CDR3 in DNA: TGCGCCAGCAGCTTGGAGTCAGGGAGGAACACCGGGGAGCCGTTTTTT. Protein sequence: CASSLESGRNTGEPFF.

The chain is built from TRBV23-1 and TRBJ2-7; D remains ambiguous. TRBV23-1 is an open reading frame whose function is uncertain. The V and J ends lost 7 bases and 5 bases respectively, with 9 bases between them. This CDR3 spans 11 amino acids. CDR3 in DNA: TGCGCCAGCATGATTCCGGACGAGCAGTACTTC. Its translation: CASMIPDEQYF.

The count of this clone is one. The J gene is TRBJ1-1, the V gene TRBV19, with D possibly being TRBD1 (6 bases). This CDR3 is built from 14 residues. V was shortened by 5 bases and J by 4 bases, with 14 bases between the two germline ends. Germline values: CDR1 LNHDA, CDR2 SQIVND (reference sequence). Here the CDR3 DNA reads TGTGCCAGTAGTCCTTTACAGGGATCCACTGAAGCTTTCTTT. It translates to CASSPLQGSTEAFF.

DNA for the CDR3: TGTGCCAGCACCTCAGGGGACAGGTCTTCCTACGAGCAGTACTTC. This encodes CASTSGDRSSYEQYF. The V gene is TRBV28, the J gene TRBJ2-5; 8 nucleotides agree with TRBD1. The end of the DNA fits TRBJ2-7 better, so the J call may be wrong. The germline CDR1 and CDR2 sequences are MDHEN and SYDVKM. The CDR3 consists of 15 residues.

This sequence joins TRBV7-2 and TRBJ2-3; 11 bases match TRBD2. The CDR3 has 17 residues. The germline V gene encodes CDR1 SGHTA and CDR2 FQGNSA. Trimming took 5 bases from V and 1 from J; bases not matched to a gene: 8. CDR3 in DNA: TGTGCCAGCAGCCTAACTAGCGGGGGTGGCGGCACAGATACGCAGTATTTT. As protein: CASSLTSGGGGTDTQYF.

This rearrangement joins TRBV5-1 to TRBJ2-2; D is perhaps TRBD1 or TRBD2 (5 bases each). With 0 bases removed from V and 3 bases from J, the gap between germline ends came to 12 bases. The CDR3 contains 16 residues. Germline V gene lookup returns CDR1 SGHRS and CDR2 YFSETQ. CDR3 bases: TGCGCCAGCAGCTTGGATCCAGGGACGGACACCGGGGAGCTGTTTTTT. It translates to CASSLDPGTDTGELFF.

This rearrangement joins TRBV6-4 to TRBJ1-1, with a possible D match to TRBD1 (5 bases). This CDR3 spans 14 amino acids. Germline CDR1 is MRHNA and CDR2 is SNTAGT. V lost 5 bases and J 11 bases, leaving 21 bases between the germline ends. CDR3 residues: CASSRTSRGSEAFF. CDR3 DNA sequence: TGTGCCAGCAGTAGGACCTCTCGGGGGAGTGAGGCTTTCTTT.

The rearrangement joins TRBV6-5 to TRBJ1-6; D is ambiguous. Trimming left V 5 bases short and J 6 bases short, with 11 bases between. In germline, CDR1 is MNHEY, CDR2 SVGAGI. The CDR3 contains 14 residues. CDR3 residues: CASSVSLGNSPLHF. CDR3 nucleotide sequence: TGTGCCAGCAGTGTGTCCTTGGGTAATTCACCCCTCCACTTT.

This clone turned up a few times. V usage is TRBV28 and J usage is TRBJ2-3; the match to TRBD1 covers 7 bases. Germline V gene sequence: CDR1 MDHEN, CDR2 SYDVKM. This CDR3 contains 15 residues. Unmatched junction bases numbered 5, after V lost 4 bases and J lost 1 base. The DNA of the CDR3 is TGTGCCAGCAGTTCGACCGGGACAGGCACAGATACGCAGTATTTT. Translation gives CASSSTGTGTDTQYF.

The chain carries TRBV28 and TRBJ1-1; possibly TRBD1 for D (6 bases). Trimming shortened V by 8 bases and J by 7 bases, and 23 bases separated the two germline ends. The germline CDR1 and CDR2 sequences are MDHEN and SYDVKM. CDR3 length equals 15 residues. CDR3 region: CASALQGGLYFEAFF. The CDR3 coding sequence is TGTGCCAGCGCTTTACAGGGTGGATTGTACTTTGAAGCTTTCTTT.

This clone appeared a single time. The CDR3, as DNA: TGTGCCAGCAGCTGGGACAGGGACGGGGAAAAACTGTTTTTT. Its protein is CASSWDRDGEKLFF. The chain is built from TRBV7-9 and TRBJ1-4, with 9 bases matching TRBD1. Per germline, CDR1 SEHNR and CDR2 FQNEAQ (reference sequence). After removal of 4 bases from V and 8 bases from J, the junction contained 5 bases not matched to a gene. The CDR3 loop spans 14 amino acids.

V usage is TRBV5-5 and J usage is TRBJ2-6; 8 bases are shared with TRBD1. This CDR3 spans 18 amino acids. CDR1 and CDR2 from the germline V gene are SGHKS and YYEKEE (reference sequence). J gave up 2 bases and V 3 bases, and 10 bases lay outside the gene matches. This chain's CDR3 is CASSSRQGRQTGANVLTF. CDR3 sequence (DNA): TGTGCCAGCAGCTCGAGACAGGGGCGCCAAACTGGGGCCAACGTCCTGACTTTC.

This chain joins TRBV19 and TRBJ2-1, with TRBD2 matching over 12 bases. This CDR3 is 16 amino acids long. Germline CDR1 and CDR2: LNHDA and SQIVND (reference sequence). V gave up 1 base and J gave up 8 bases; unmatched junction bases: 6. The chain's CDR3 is CASSIATASGRDEQFF. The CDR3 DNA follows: TGTGCCAGTAGTATAGCAACCGCTAGCGGGAGGGATGAGCAGTTCTTC.

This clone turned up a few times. The CDR3 coding sequence is TGTGCCAGCACGGTTCTTGCTAACTATGGCTACACCTTC. Translating gives CASTVLANYGYTF. The chain has TRBV2 and TRBJ1-2; D unclear. V shed 7 bases and J shed 0 bases, with 9 bases lying between them. The CDR3 runs to 13 residues. The germline V gene has CDR1 SNHLY and CDR2 FYNNEI.

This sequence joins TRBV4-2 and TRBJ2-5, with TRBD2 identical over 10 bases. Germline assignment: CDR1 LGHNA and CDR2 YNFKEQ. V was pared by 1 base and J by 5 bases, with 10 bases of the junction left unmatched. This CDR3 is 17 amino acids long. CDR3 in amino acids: CASSQGLAGVQSETQYF. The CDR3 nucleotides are TGTGCCAGCAGCCAAGGTCTAGCGGGGGTTCAATCGGAGACCCAGTACTTC.

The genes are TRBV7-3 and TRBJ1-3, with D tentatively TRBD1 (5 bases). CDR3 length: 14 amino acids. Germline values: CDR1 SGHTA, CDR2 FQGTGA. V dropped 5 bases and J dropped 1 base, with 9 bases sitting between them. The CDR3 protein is CASSPGPSGNTIYF. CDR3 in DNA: TGTGCCAGCAGCCCAGGGCCATCTGGAAACACCATATATTTT.